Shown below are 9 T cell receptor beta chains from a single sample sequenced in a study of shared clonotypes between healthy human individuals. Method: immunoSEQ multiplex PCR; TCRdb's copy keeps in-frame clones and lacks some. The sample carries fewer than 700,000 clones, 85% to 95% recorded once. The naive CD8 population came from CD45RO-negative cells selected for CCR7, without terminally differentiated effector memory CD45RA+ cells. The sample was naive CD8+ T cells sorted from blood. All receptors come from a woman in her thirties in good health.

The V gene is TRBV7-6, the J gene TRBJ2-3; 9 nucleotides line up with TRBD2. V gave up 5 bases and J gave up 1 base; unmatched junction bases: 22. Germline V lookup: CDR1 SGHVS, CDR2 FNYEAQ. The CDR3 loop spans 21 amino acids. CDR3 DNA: TGTGCCAGCAGCGGGACAAAATCGAGCTTAATAGCGGGAGTCGGCACAGATACGCAGTATTTT. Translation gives CASSGTKSSLIAGVGTDTQYF.

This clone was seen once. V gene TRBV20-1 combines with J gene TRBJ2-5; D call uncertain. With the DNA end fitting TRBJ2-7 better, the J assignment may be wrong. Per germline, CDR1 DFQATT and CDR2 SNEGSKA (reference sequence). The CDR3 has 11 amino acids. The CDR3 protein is CSATRGYEQYF. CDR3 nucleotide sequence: TGCAGTGCTACCCGAGGCTACGAGCAGTACTTC.

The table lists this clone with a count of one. The DNA for the CDR3 is TGTGCCACCAGCAGCCCTCAACGGGGACTAGCGGGTGCCGCGGAGACCCAGTACTTC. Translating gives CATSSPQRGLAGAAETQYF. This chain joins TRBV15 and TRBJ2-5; 12 bases match TRBD2. The CDR3 sequence is 19 residues long. The junction had 16 bases not matched to a gene; V was cut back by 3 bases and J by 5 bases. Per the germline V gene, CDR1 is LNHNV and CDR2 is YYDKDF (reference sequence).

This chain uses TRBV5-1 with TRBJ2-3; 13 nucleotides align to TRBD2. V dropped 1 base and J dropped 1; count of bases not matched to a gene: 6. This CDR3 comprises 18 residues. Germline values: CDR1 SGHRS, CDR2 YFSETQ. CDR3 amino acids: CASSLTSGRVSGTDTQYF. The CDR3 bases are TGCGCCAGCAGCTTGACTAGCGGGAGGGTATCGGGCACAGATACGCAGTATTTT.

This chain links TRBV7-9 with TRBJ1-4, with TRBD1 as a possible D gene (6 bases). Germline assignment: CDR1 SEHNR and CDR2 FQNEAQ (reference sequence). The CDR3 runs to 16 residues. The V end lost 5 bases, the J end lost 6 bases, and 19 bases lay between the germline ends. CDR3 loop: CASSPEAGVYDEKLFF. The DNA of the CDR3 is TGTGCCAGCAGCCCCGAGGCAGGGGTGTACGATGAAAAACTGTTTTTT.

The CDR3 bases are TGTGCCAGCAGTGCAGGAGCCGATATTTTACGGGAGCAGTACTTC. Translation: CASSAGADILREQYF. The V call is TRBV2, the J call TRBJ2-7; D not certain. Germline V gene data show CDR1 as SNHLY and CDR2 as FYNNEI. There are 15 residues in the CDR3. Trimming shortened V by 4 bases and J by 7 bases, and 20 bases separated the two germline ends.

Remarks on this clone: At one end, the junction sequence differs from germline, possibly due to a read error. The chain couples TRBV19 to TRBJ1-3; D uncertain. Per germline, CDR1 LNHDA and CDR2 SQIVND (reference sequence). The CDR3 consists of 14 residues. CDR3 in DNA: TGTGCGAGTAACATTGGTTTCGGTGGAAACACCATATATTTT. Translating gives CASNIGFGGNTIYF.

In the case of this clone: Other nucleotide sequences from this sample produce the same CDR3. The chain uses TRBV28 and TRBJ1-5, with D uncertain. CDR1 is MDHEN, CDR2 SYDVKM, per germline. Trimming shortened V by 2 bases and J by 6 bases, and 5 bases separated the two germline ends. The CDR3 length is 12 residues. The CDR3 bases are TGTGCCAGCAGTTTAGAGGGTCAGCCCCAGCATTTT. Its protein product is CASSLEGQPQHF.

In DNA form, the CDR3 reads TGTGCCTGGAGCCGCGGACAGACCTTGTCCTACGAGCAGTACTTC. Encoded protein: CAWSRGQTLSYEQYF. The chain combines TRBV30 with TRBJ2-7; weak D call: TRBD1 (6 bases). There are 15 residues in the CDR3. Germline assignment: CDR1 GTSNPN and CDR2 SVGIG (reference sequence). V was trimmed by 3 bases and J by 1 base, leaving 16 bases between them.